These 3 T cell receptor beta chains originate from one sample sequenced in a study of blood T cell repertoires in COVID-19. The table came from immunoSEQ multiplex PCR; TCRdb's copy has only in-frame clones and leaves some out. The repertoire has roughly 150,000 clones, roughly 82% of them found once; the top ten carry approximately 9.4%. Sample: peripheral blood. The receptors were sampled from a woman aged 50 to 60 with acute or convalescent COVID-19.

J is TRBJ2-1 and V is TRBV7-6; 7 bases are shared with TRBD2. V lost 4 bases to trimming and J lost 2 bases; unmatched junction nucleotides: 20. Germline V CDR1 and CDR2: SGHVS, FNYEAQ. The CDR3 runs 20 residues. The CDR3 protein is CASSSFIGGAGAFTYNEQFF. The CDR3 DNA is TGTGCCAGCAGCTCATTTATTGGTGGGGCGGGAGCTTTTACCTACAATGAGCAGTTCTTC.

The gene calls are TRBV5-8 and TRBJ1-1; possible D gene TRBD1, 5 bases. CDR3 length equals 12 residues. V lost 2 bases and J 13 bases, leaving 15 bases between the germline ends. The germline V gene has CDR1 SGHTS and CDR2 YDEGEE. The CDR3 reads CASSFWQGGDFF. Written as DNA, the CDR3 is TGTGCCAGCAGCTTTTGGCAGGGAGGGGATTTCTTT.

CDR3 nucleotide sequence: TGTGCCAGCAGTTTTATCGGGGGGGGCCGGTTTACGCAGTATTTT. Its translation is CASSFIGGGRFTQYF. The chain uses TRBV27 and TRBJ2-3, with 8 bases identical to TRBD2. Per the germline V gene, CDR1 is MNHEY and CDR2 is SMNVEV (reference sequence). The CDR3 extends over 15 amino acids. The V segment lost 3 bases and the J segment 8 bases; nucleotides outside the gene matches: 10.